These 8 T cell receptor beta chains originate from one sample sequenced in a study of cytomegalovirus exposure and HLA in healthy donors (dated by TCRdb to about 2017). The method was the immunoSEQ multiplex PCR assay. The immuneACCESS repertoire file appears here via TCRdb, limited to in-frame rearrangements. These files lack a portion of the clones; in checked studies, under half of the deficit traces to unresolved V genes, and the cause of the others is not known. The sample includes some 150,000 clones, with about 86% observed a single time. Of the sample, around 2.1% is held by the ten largest clones. Source material: PBMCs. All receptors derive from a human donor in good health.

The CDR3 sequence is CASNLDRLPKNIQYF. The CDR3 DNA reads as TGTGCCAGCAACTTGGACAGGCTACCCAAAAACATTCAGTACTTC. V usage is TRBV2 and J usage is TRBJ2-4, with 7 nucleotides matching TRBD1. Germline CDR1 and CDR2: SNHLY and FYNNEI. V gave up 7 bases and J gave up 2 bases; unmatched junction bases: 8. The CDR3 contains 15 residues.

This chain links TRBV7-3 with TRBJ1-1; possibly TRBD1 for D (6 bases). There are 13 residues in the CDR3. The V and J ends lost 2 bases and 6 bases respectively, with 10 bases between them. Per the germline V gene, CDR1 is SGHTA and CDR2 is FQGTGA. CDR3 sequence: CASSLQGLAEAFF. The CDR3 bases are TGTGCCAGCAGCTTACAGGGGTTGGCTGAAGCTTTCTTT.

CDR3 DNA: TGTGCCAGCAGCTTAGACTCTAGCGGGTTATACGAGCAGTACTTC. It specifies CASSLDSSGLYEQYF. The V and J genes are TRBV7-9 and TRBJ2-7, with 8 bases that match TRBD2. Looked up from germline, CDR1 is SEHNR and CDR2 is FQNEAQ (reference sequence). The CDR3 consists of 15 residues. J was trimmed by 4 bases and V by 1 base; bases with no gene match: 6.

The rearrangement uses TRBV27 and TRBJ1-5; D is ambiguous. Trimming removed 5 bases at V and 6 bases at J, with 11 bases between. This CDR3 comprises 13 residues. Germline V gene data show CDR1 as MNHEY and CDR2 as SMNVEV (reference sequence). Written as DNA, the CDR3 is TGTGCCAGCAGTCCGCAGGCGTCTCAGCCCCAGCATTTT. Its protein product is CASSPQASQPQHF.

V and J are TRBV2 and TRBJ1-5; D gene ambiguous. Per germline, CDR1 SNHLY and CDR2 FYNNEI. The ends were cut back, 5 bases at V and 0 bases at J, with 5 bases in the middle. This CDR3 region has 13 residues. The chain's CDR3 is CASSYYSNQPQHF. In nucleotides, the CDR3 is TGTGCCAGCAGTTACTATAGCAATCAGCCCCAGCATTTT.

The chain combines TRBV7-2 with TRBJ1-2; 7 bases fit TRBD1. V gave up 6 bases and J gave up 3 bases; unmatched junction bases: 7. The CDR3 consists of 14 residues. CDR1 SGHTA and CDR2 FQGNSA come from the germline V gene. In DNA, the CDR3 is TGTGCCAGCAGAGTAGGAGGGGGCGACTATGGCTACACCTTC. Translating gives CASRVGGGDYGYTF.

The gene calls are TRBV15 and TRBJ2-7, with D perhaps matching TRBD2 (5 bases). This CDR3 has 16 amino acids. Germline loops: CDR1 LNHNV, CDR2 YYDKDF (reference sequence). V was cut by 0 bases and J by 4 bases, with 16 bases left in between. CDR3 coding DNA: TGTGCCACCAGCAGAGATCTGCAGTATCGGGATTACGAGCAGTACTTC. Amino acids: CATSRDLQYRDYEQYF.

This clone turned up a few times. The chain is built from TRBV7-7 and TRBJ2-3, with D perhaps TRBD2 (5 bases). V shed 0 bases and J shed 5 bases, with 15 bases lying between them. Per the germline V gene, CDR1 is SSHAT and CDR2 is FNYEAQ (reference sequence). CDR3 length equals 16 residues. DNA of the CDR3: TGTGCCAGCAGCTTAGCGGTTTACGGGGTTGGAGATACGCAGTATTTT. The encoded protein is CASSLAVYGVGDTQYF.